Listed below are T cell receptor beta chains from one sample, sequenced in a study of blood T cell repertoires in COVID-19. Here immunoSEQ multiplex PCR was the method, and the copy in TCRdb shows in-frame clones only, minus some. The table lists around 210,000 clones, roughly nine tenths of them singletons. Sequencing was carried out using peripheral blood. Receptors were obtained from a woman in her seventies with acute or convalescent COVID-19. Each CDR3 is given without its conserved first and last residue.

TRBV10-3	TRBJ1-2	AISESILNYGYT
TRBV6-5	TRBJ2-7	ASSTTKGVWQY
TRBV5-1	TRBJ1-6	ASSLAPSGGSPLH
TRBV3-1/TRBV3-2	TRBJ1-5	ASSQDGGTRPQH
TRBV12-3/TRBV12-4	TRBJ1-2	ASSSDRVSGYT
TRBV6-2/TRBV6-3	TRBJ1-5	ASSPPTGTGTMKSNQPQH
TRBV13	TRBJ2-3	ASSLGTLAADTQY
TRBV5-4	TRBJ2-7	ASSLDRSSYEQY
TRBV6-2/TRBV6-3	TRBJ2-3	ASSYPGVDTQY
TRBV2	TRBJ1-3	ASSLQGTNTIY
TRBV28	TRBJ1-1	ASSFPKYRGNKEPNTEAF
TRBV28	TRBJ2-7	ASSSSGGQNR
TRBV29-1	TRBJ2-5	SANPSGSLQETQY
TRBV11-2	TRBJ1-2	ASSPDRVYGYT
TRBV20-1	TRBJ2-7	SASTRGGPSYEQY
TRBV18	TRBJ1-2	ASSTDRVGYT
TRBV4-3	TRBJ2-5	ASSQDRGQAGETQY
TRBV7-2	TRBJ2-3	ASSLAGTSGRDTQY
TRBV29-1	TRBJ1-2	SSDGGLRNGYT
TRBV3-1/TRBV3-2	TRBJ2-2	ASSQRGGTGELF
TRBV6-2/TRBV6-3	TRBJ2-7	ASSTRTSSYEQY